The entry below describes one T cell receptor (beta chain). Alongside a J-beta primer mix, a sample-barcoded 5' primer served in a second PCR lasting about 7 to 12 cycles. Every sample gave at least 2.5 million paired-end reads containing CDR3. TCRdb passed the 5' RACE reads through MiXCR, listing each CDR3 protein once. The table records 780,000 or so distinct CDR3 sequences, more than 55% of them present only once. The data are from a study of blood T cells in healthy people across ages. Staff drew roughly 10 milliliters of peripheral blood from each donor. The TCR sequence derives from a man in his forties or fifties in good health. Sequencing was carried out using blood.

This chain's CDR3 is CATSRPQGPYNEQFF. The CDR3 coding sequence is TGTGCCACCAGCAGACCACAGGGACCCTACAATGAGCAGTTCTTC. The chain employs TRBV15 and TRBJ2-1, with D possibly matching TRBD1 (6 bases). This CDR3 contains 15 residues. The V end was cut by 2 bases, the J end by 2 bases, with 10 bases between. Germline CDR1 is LNHNV and CDR2 is YYDKDF (reference sequence).